This passage covers 26 T cell receptor beta chains from one sample sequenced in a study of shared clonotypes between healthy human individuals. This table comes from immunoSEQ multiplex PCR, and its TCRdb copy is limited to in-frame clones, with some not included. The sample holds a few million clones, 85% to 95% seen once. The source material was naive CD4+ T cells from PBMCs. Subset denoted: CD45RA+ positively selected. These receptors came from a man younger than 35 in good health. Some clones in this sample may be carry-over from other donors' samples.

The genes are TRBV2 and TRBJ1-2, with 7 bases matching TRBD1. In germline, CDR1 is SNHLY, CDR2 FYNNEI. J lost 14 bases, V lost 6 bases, and 9 bases had no gene match. This CDR3 region has 11 residues. The CDR3 DNA reads as TGTGCCAGCAGGGATGGGGACAGCCCAACCTTC. It yields the protein CASRDGDSPTF.

The chain uses TRBV5-1 and TRBJ2-1; 14 nucleotides agree with TRBD2. The V gene end was trimmed by 0 bases and the J gene end by 10 bases; junction bases not matched to a gene: 6. CDR3 size: 16 residues. Looked up from germline, CDR1 is SGHRS and CDR2 is YFSETQ. CDR3 loop: CASSLGGLAGAEEQFF. CDR3 nucleotide sequence: TGCGCCAGCAGCTTGGGGGGACTAGCGGGAGCAGAAGAGCAGTTCTTC.

The chain employs TRBV10-2 and TRBJ2-7; D tentatively reads TRBD1 or TRBD2 (5 bases each). The V end was cut by 8 bases, the J end by 3 bases, with 14 bases between. The CDR3 length is 13 residues. From germline, CDR1 is WSHSY and CDR2 SAAADI. In DNA form, the CDR3 reads TGCGCCAGCTCCCGGGACCAACTCTACGAGCAGTACTTC. Protein: CASSRDQLYEQYF.

This chain joins TRBV7-2 and TRBJ1-1; a weak D match, TRBD1 (5 bases). V was pared by 5 bases and J by 0 bases, with 13 bases between. Per the germline V gene, CDR1 is SGHTA and CDR2 is FQGNSA. CDR3 size: 15 residues. CDR3: CASSNSGGMNTEAFF. In DNA form, the CDR3 reads TGTGCCAGCAGCAACTCGGGGGGTATGAACACTGAAGCTTTCTTT.

The chain couples TRBV19 to TRBJ1-1; D perhaps matches TRBD1 (6 bases). Per the germline V gene, CDR1 is LNHDA and CDR2 is SQIVND (reference sequence). The CDR3 covers 13 residues. V lost 5 bases and J 4 bases, leaving 11 bases between the germline ends. The CDR3 spells CASSFRGPTEAFF. In nucleotides, the CDR3 is TGTGCCAGTAGTTTCCGGGGGCCCACTGAAGCTTTCTTT.

The V and J genes are TRBV6-4 and TRBJ1-2, with D perhaps TRBD1 (5 bases). Germline V gives CDR1 MRHNA, CDR2 SNTAGT. The CDR3 length is 17 residues. The V end was cut by 2 bases, the J end by 9 bases, with 25 bases between. The chain's CDR3 is CASSDRPKGRGVLSYTF. The CDR3 nucleotides read TGTGCCAGCAGTGACCGTCCTAAAGGACGGGGCGTTCTAAGCTACACCTTC.

The V and J genes are TRBV29-1 and TRBJ2-1; D is perhaps TRBD2 (5 bases). Trimming pared 6 bases from V and 9 bases from J, leaving 9 bases between. Germline-derived CDR1 and CDR2 are SQVTM and ANQGSEA. CDR3 length: 10 amino acids. In nucleotides, the CDR3 is TGCAGCGTCGGGGTGTTTGAGCAGTTCTTC. This sequence encodes CSVGVFEQFF.

This chain links TRBV4-2 with TRBJ1-5, with 8 bases matching TRBD1. The germline CDR1 and CDR2 sequences are LGHNA and YNFKEQ. V shed 3 bases and J 1 base; nucleotides not matched to a gene: 2. The CDR3 has 15 amino acids. The CDR3 spells CASSQTGASNQPQHF. CDR3 coding DNA: TGTGCCAGCAGCCAGACAGGGGCCAGCAATCAGCCCCAGCATTTT.

The chain combines TRBV29-1 with TRBJ1-2; weak D call: TRBD1 (6 bases). The CDR3 has 11 residues. Germline V gene sequence: CDR1 SQVTM, CDR2 ANQGSEA. V was cut by 7 bases and J by 10 bases, with 16 bases left in between. The CDR3 reads CSGETGANYTF. Written as DNA, the CDR3 is TGCAGCGGAGAGACAGGAGCGAACTACACCTTC.

CDR3 protein: CASSPRGAGNQPQHF. DNA for the CDR3: TGTGCCAGCTCACCGCGGGGGGCTGGTAATCAGCCCCAGCATTTT. The genes are TRBV18 and TRBJ1-5, with TRBD1 as a possible D gene (6 bases). CDR1 is KGHSH, CDR2 LQKENI, per germline. V lost 3 bases, J lost 4 bases, and 13 bases lay in between. The CDR3 consists of 15 residues.

The V and J genes are TRBV9 and TRBJ1-2; 9 bases are shared with TRBD1. This CDR3 comprises 15 residues. CDR1 and CDR2 (germline): SGDLS, YYNGEE. Trimming took 4 bases from V and 6 from J; bases not matched to a gene: 10. CDR3: CASSPRTGADDGYTF. The CDR3 region has the DNA TGTGCCAGCAGCCCCCGGACAGGGGCCGATGATGGCTACACCTTC. Combining the CDR3 with reference TRBV9 and TRBJ1-2 gives the whole variable domain DSGVTQTPKHLITATGQRVTLRCSPRSGDLSVYWYQQSLDQGLQFLIQYYNGEERAKGNILERFSAQQFPDLHSELNLSSLELGDSALYFCASSPRTGADDGYTFGSGTRLTVV.

This clone has a single count. The V and J genes are TRBV28 and TRBJ1-3; D is unclear. Per germline, CDR1 MDHEN and CDR2 SYDVKM. The CDR3 runs to 13 residues. Deletions cut 7 bases from V and 4 bases from J, with 11 bases between. The CDR3 sequence is CASKPGRGNTIYF. The CDR3 DNA reads as TGTGCCAGCAAACCGGGGAGGGGAAACACCATATATTTT. Variable domain in full (rest from reference TRBV28 and TRBJ1-3): DVKVTQSSRYLVKRTGEKVFLECVQDMDHENMFWYRQDPGLGLRLIYFSYDVKMKEKGDIPEGYSVSREKKERFSLILESASTNQTSMYLCASKPGRGNTIYFGEGSWLTVV.

The chain joins TRBV28 to TRBJ1-4, with D unclear. The germline CDR1 and CDR2 sequences are MDHEN and SYDVKM. With 3 bases removed from V and 2 bases from J, the gap between germline ends came to 13 bases. The CDR3 contains 16 residues. CDR3 protein: CASSLFGSATNEKLFF. The CDR3 nucleotides are TGTGCCAGCAGTTTGTTTGGCAGCGCCACTAATGAAAAACTGTTTTTT.

The chain employs TRBV18 and TRBJ1-2; D gene uncertain. Trimming removed 2 bases at V and 4 bases at J, with 14 bases between. The germline V gene has CDR1 KGHSH and CDR2 LQKENI. This CDR3 comprises 15 residues. The CDR3, as DNA: TGTGCCAGCTCACCAATCACCCGGAGCCCCTATGGCTACACCTTC. Translated: CASSPITRSPYGYTF.

CDR3 sequence (DNA): TGCAGCGTTGAAGGTCGACAGAGAAGGGAGACCCAGTACTTC. Protein product: CSVEGRQRRETQYF. The chain employs TRBV29-1 and TRBJ2-5; weak D call: TRBD1 (5 bases). Germline assignment: CDR1 SQVTM and CDR2 ANQGSEA. This CDR3 contains 14 residues. V was clipped by 1 base and J by 5 bases, with 14 bases between them.

J is TRBJ1-2 and V is TRBV6-4; D is perhaps TRBD1 (5 bases). V dropped 7 bases and J dropped 4 bases, with 19 bases sitting between them. CDR1 is MRHNA and CDR2 is SNTAGT in the germline V gene. CDR3 length: 15 residues. CDR3 nucleotides: TGTGCCAGCACCAGGGACGGGACGGGCCTCTATGGCTACACCTTC. Translated: CASTRDGTGLYGYTF.

This chain joins TRBV29-1 and TRBJ2-1; 10 positions agree with TRBD2. The trim removed 2 bases at V and 15 bases at J, leaving 16 bases unmatched. CDR3 length: 15 residues. Germline-derived CDR1 and CDR2 are SQVTM and ANQGSEA. The CDR3 reads CSVELWLAGAQGRFF. The CDR3 coding sequence is TGCAGCGTTGAACTCTGGCTAGCGGGAGCCCAAGGTCGGTTCTTC.

Notes on this clone: This sample includes further DNA sequences coding for the same CDR3. The chain couples TRBV18 to TRBJ2-7, with a weak D call TRBD2 (6 bases). Trimming cost V 2 bases and J 2 bases, with 7 bases left between them. Germline V lookup: CDR1 KGHSH, CDR2 LQKENI. This CDR3 has 13 amino acids. The CDR3 reads CASSPGGTYEQYF. The DNA of the CDR3 is TGTGCCAGCTCACCAGGCGGGACCTACGAGCAGTACTTC.

This chain links TRBV30 with TRBJ1-1; D may be TRBD1 (5 bases). Trimming took 5 bases from V and 4 from J, leaving 20 bases between them. Germline V gene data show CDR1 as GTSNPN and CDR2 as SVGIG (reference sequence). This CDR3 contains 15 residues. The CDR3 protein is CAWGYFQGVSTEAFF. In nucleotides, the CDR3 is TGTGCCTGGGGATACTTCCAGGGCGTAAGCACTGAAGCTTTCTTT.

On this clone itself: At the DNA level, this CDR3 is encoded by other sequences in the same sample as well. The chain couples TRBV5-1 to TRBJ2-2; D is perhaps TRBD2 (5 bases). This CDR3 region has 15 residues. Germline V lookup: CDR1 SGHRS, CDR2 YFSETQ. The V gene lost 0 bases and the J gene lost 1 base, with 7 bases spanning the gap. The CDR3 region is CASSLEGGNTGELFF. CDR3 sequence (DNA): TGCGCCAGCAGCTTGGAAGGAGGGAACACCGGGGAGCTGTTTTTT.

This chain joins TRBV15 and TRBJ2-5, with D possibly matching TRBD2 (5 bases). The CDR3 runs to 14 residues. The V gene's germline CDR1 is LNHNV and CDR2 YYDKDF (reference sequence). V dropped 0 bases and J dropped 2 bases, with 7 bases sitting between them. As DNA, the CDR3 is TGTGCCACCAGCAGAGATGAGCGGCAAGAGACCCAGTACTTC. Its translation is CATSRDERQETQYF.

This chain joins TRBV6-5 and TRBJ1-2; D gene unclear. The V gene lost 5 bases and the J gene lost 2 bases, with 12 bases spanning the gap. This CDR3 is 14 amino acids long. The germline CDR1 and CDR2 sequences are MNHEY and SVGAGI. The CDR3 DNA sequence: TGTGCCAGCAGTCGGGCCCTTCCAAACTATGGCTACACCTTC. Its protein product is CASSRALPNYGYTF.

This chain joins TRBV6-6 and TRBJ2-7, with unresolved D. The V gene lost 2 bases and the J gene lost 3 bases, with 8 bases spanning the gap. CDR1 is MNHNY and CDR2 is SVGAGI in the germline V gene (reference sequence). This CDR3 is 13 amino acids long. In DNA, the CDR3 is TGTGCCAGCAGTTACGTGGCAGGCTACGAGCAGTACTTC. This translates into CASSYVAGYEQYF.

The genes are TRBV5-1 and TRBJ2-1; 8 bases match TRBD2. The V gene's germline CDR1 is SGHRS and CDR2 YFSETQ. CDR3 length equals 15 residues. V shed 4 bases and J 3 bases; nucleotides not matched to a gene: 6. DNA for the CDR3: TGCGCCAGCAGCCGAGCGGGAGTGAGCTACAATGAGCAGTTCTTC. Its protein is CASSRAGVSYNEQFF.

V gene TRBV19 combines with J gene TRBJ1-2; D is uncertain. Trimming shortened V by 10 bases and J by 9 bases, and 15 bases separated the two germline ends. This CDR3 has 11 residues. The germline gives CDR1 LNHDA, CDR2 SQIVND (reference sequence). The CDR3 DNA reads as TGTGCCACCTGGAACGGACGTAGCTACACCTTC. Translated: CATWNGRSYTF. The full variable domain, in which reference TRBV19 and TRBJ1-2 provide the parts outside the CDR3, is DGGITQSPKYLFRKEGQNVTLSCEQNLNHDAMYWYRQDPGQGLRLIYYSQIVNDFQKGDIAEGYSVSREKKESFPLTVTSAQKNPTAFYLCATWNGRSYTFGSGTRLTVV.

The J gene is TRBJ2-6, the V gene TRBV19; no clear D gene. This CDR3 is 17 amino acids long. Germline V gives CDR1 LNHDA, CDR2 SQIVND (reference sequence). Trimming shortened V by 6 bases and J by 0 bases, and 15 bases separated the two germline ends. The CDR3 sequence: CASSLRTDHSGANVLTF. The CDR3 nucleotides are TGTGCCAGTAGCCTAAGGACGGACCACTCTGGGGCCAACGTCCTGACTTTC.